The 16 T cell receptor beta chains below all came from one sample that was sequenced in a study of glioma-infiltrating T cells after dendritic cell vaccination. Sequencing used immunoSEQ multiplex PCR; TCRdb keeps in-frame clones, though not all of them. The sample has about 64,000 clones, around 86% seen once; the top ten hold about 8.9%. The sample here was blood, taken before dendritic cell vaccination. The receptors here all came from a human donor with glioblastoma.

The chain joins TRBV30 to TRBJ2-4; 7 bases align to TRBD1. The CDR3 has 18 residues. CDR1 is GTSNPN, CDR2 SVGIG, per germline (reference sequence). V trimming: 5 bases; J trimming: 0 bases; junction bases outside the gene matches: 16. Here the CDR3 reads CAWLVAVGQLRAKNIQYF. CDR3 sequence (DNA): TGTGCCTGGCTTGTTGCCGTGGGACAGCTTAGAGCCAAAAACATTCAGTACTTC.

J is TRBJ2-5 and V is TRBV7-2; 9 bases map to TRBD1. V shed 1 base and J 5 bases; nucleotides not matched to a gene: 5. CDR1 and CDR2 from the germline V gene are SGHTA and FQGNSA. The CDR3 runs to 15 residues. CDR3 residues: CASSLVGTGRETQYF. CDR3 DNA: TGTGCCAGCAGCTTAGTCGGGACAGGGAGGGAGACCCAGTACTTC.

The chain combines TRBV5-5 with TRBJ1-1; the match to TRBD1 covers 10 bases. The germline V gene encodes CDR1 SGHKS and CDR2 YYEKEE (reference sequence). CDR3 length equals 15 residues. With 1 base clipped from V and 12 bases from J, the junction kept 12 bases outside the gene matches. CDR3 loop: CASSLRDRGGEGTFF. The DNA for the CDR3 is TGTGCCAGCAGCTTGCGGGACAGGGGAGGCGAGGGGACTTTCTTT.

This clone was picked up one time. This chain joins TRBV18 and TRBJ2-1; D not certain. Deletions cut 1 base from V and 0 bases from J, with 10 bases between. CDR3 length: 16 amino acids. From germline, CDR1 is KGHSH and CDR2 LQKENI. The CDR3 spells CASSPLAGLSYNEQFF. In DNA, the CDR3 is TGTGCCAGCTCACCACTGGCAGGCCTCTCCTACAATGAGCAGTTCTTC. Using reference TRBV18 and TRBJ2-1 for the parts outside the CDR3, the full variable domain is NAGVMQNPRHLVRRRGQEARLRCSPMKGHSHVYWYRQLPEEGLKFMVYLQKENIIDESGMPKERFSAEFPKEGPSILRIQQVVRGDSAAYFCASSPLAGLSYNEQFFGPGTRLTVL.

The J gene is TRBJ2-3, the V gene TRBV11-3; TRBD2 matches at 7 bases. The CDR3 consists of 15 residues. CDR1 SGHNT and CDR2 YENEEA come from the germline V gene. V lost 2 bases and J lost 4; bases outside the gene matches: 6. CDR3 coding DNA: TGTGCCAGCAGCTTAACCTGGGGGGGTGCAGATACGCAGTATTTT. This codes for CASSLTWGGADTQYF.

The V gene is TRBV2, the J gene TRBJ1-5; 9 bases agree with TRBD1. J gave up 4 bases and V 6 bases, and 13 bases lay outside the gene matches. CDR3 size: 17 residues. The germline CDR1 and CDR2 sequences are SNHLY and FYNNEI. The CDR3 nucleotides read TGTGCCAGCAGCCAACCCCGTGCGGGGACAGGGAATCAGCCCCAGCATTTT. Its protein product is CASSQPRAGTGNQPQHF.

The chain carries TRBV5-8 and TRBJ2-7; 8 nucleotides match TRBD1. Germline values: CDR1 SGHTS, CDR2 YDEGEE. CDR3 length equals 15 residues. Germline trimming cut 5 bases from V and 3 bases from J; bases unmatched to any gene: 10. The CDR3 DNA reads as TGTGCCAGCAGTTTCCGGGACAGGCCTTTCTACGAGCAGTACTTC. It codes for CASSFRDRPFYEQYF.

V is TRBV6-6 and J is TRBJ2-7; D is perhaps TRBD2 (6 bases). This CDR3 comprises 16 residues. Trimming took off 7 bases at V and 3 bases at J, with 22 bases between the two ends. Germline CDR1 is MNHNY and CDR2 is SVGAGI (reference sequence). CDR3 in amino acids: CASNPISGTLNYEQYF. CDR3 sequence (DNA): TGTGCCAGCAACCCTATCTCCGGGACTCTAAACTACGAGCAGTACTTC.

The chain has TRBV7-8 and TRBJ2-1, with TRBD2 matching over 10 bases. The CDR3 length is 17 residues. The ends lost 2 bases at V and 5 bases at J; junction bases unmatched: 9. Germline assignment: CDR1 SGHVS and CDR2 FQNEAQ. The chain's CDR3 is CASSLLVAGGSDNEQFF. The CDR3, as DNA: TGTGCCAGCAGCTTACTAGTAGCGGGGGGTTCCGACAATGAGCAGTTCTTC.

J is TRBJ1-2 and V is TRBV4-1; 7 bases map to TRBD1. This CDR3 region has 14 residues. Germline V gene sequence: CDR1 MGHRA, CDR2 YSYEKL. The V and J ends lost 1 base and 8 bases, in that order; junction bases with no gene match: 7. As DNA, the CDR3 is TGCGCCAGCAGCCAAGTCGGAGGGGGCAAGGGCTACACCTTC. Translated: CASSQVGGGKGYTF.

The chain links TRBV11-2 to TRBJ1-4; 8 positions match TRBD1. Trimming at V came to 3 bases and at J to 4 bases, leaving 4 bases not matched to a gene. The CDR3 length is 15 residues. Looked up from germline, CDR1 is SGHAT and CDR2 is FQNNGV. The CDR3 nucleotides read TGTGCCAGCAGCTTTGGGACAGGACATAATGAAAAACTGTTTTTT. Encoded protein: CASSFGTGHNEKLFF.

This clone showed up just once. The gene calls are TRBV9 and TRBJ1-5; D not resolved. Germline CDR1 SGDLS, CDR2 YYNGEE. Trimming took off 0 bases at V and 1 base at J, with 8 bases between the two ends. This CDR3 has 15 residues. CDR3 DNA: TGTGCCAGCAGCGTAGACGGGAGAAGCAATCAGCCCCAGCATTTT. Translating gives CASSVDGRSNQPQHF.

This clone was found a few times. The chain recombines TRBV10-3 with TRBJ1-3; TRBD1 might be the D (6 bases). Trimming removed 5 bases at V and 7 bases at J, with 18 bases between. This CDR3 comprises 15 residues. Germline loops: CDR1 ENHRY, CDR2 SYGVKD. The CDR3 nucleotides are TGTGCCATCAGTAAGCTCACAGGGTACCTGAACACCATATATTTT. It codes for CAISKLTGYLNTIYF.

CDR3 sequence reads: CASSSASGGSDTQYF. The CDR3 DNA sequence: TGTGCCAGCAGTTCGGCTAGCGGGGGTTCAGATACGCAGTATTTT. The V gene is TRBV2, the J gene TRBJ2-3; 10 bases are a match to TRBD2. The V gene end was trimmed by 5 bases and the J gene end by 4 bases; junction bases not matched to a gene: 6. CDR3 length: 15 residues. In germline, CDR1 is SNHLY, CDR2 FYNNEI. Filled out from reference TRBV2 and TRBJ2-3, the complete variable domain reads EPEVTQTPSHQVTQMGQEVILRCVPISNHLYFYWYRQILGQKVEFLVSFYNNEISEKSEIFDDQFSVERPDGSNFTLKIRSTKLEDSAMYFCASSSASGGSDTQYFGPGTRLTVL.

This chain links TRBV7-2 with TRBJ1-2, with D possibly matching TRBD1 (5 bases). Germline lookup yields CDR1 SGHTA and CDR2 FQGNSA. The CDR3 spans 16 residues. Trimming cost V 0 bases and J 2 bases, with 13 bases left between them. CDR3 nucleotides: TGTGCCAGCAGCTTAGCGCCGGGACTTGGGAACTATGGCTACACCTTC. It translates to CASSLAPGLGNYGYTF.

CDR3 amino acids: CASSFTGVGEKLFF. The CDR3 nucleotides read TGTGCCAGCAGCTTTACAGGGGTCGGGGAAAAACTGTTTTTT. The genes are TRBV7-9 and TRBJ1-4; 7 positions agree with TRBD1. After removal of 3 bases from V and 8 bases from J, the junction contained 6 bases not matched to a gene. Germline values: CDR1 SEHNR, CDR2 FQNEAQ (reference sequence). CDR3 size: 14 residues.